The sequence of this T cell receptor beta chain was determined in a study of T-cell memory formation after mild COVID-19. About the study: Largely, the TCR clusters proved donor specific.

Overall study results and limits: Memory from before infection featured some responding clones, which suggests cross-reactive memory joined.

A single record per CDR3 protein comes from TCRdb applying MiXCR to the 5' RACE reads. The sample includes about 360,000 distinct CDR3 sequences, over 13% of them seen just once. The CDR3 contains 16 residues. The V and J ends lost 3 bases and 0 bases, in that order; junction bases with no gene match: 6. The germline CDR1 and CDR2 sequences are DFQATT and SNEGSKA (reference sequence). This clonotype has just a few counts. As yet, its antigen is unknown. The specimen was PBMCs or a T cell subset sorted from them (not recorded which). The receptor's source is a young man who had mild COVID-19 (a few samples of this study predate the infection). Cell type and time point are not known. The chain links TRBV20-1 to TRBJ2-1, with TRBD2 matching 9 bases. CDR3 sequence: CSARPIAGVSYNEQFF. The DNA of the CDR3 is TGCAGTGCTAGGCCAATAGCGGGGGTCTCCTACAATGAGCAGTTCTTC.